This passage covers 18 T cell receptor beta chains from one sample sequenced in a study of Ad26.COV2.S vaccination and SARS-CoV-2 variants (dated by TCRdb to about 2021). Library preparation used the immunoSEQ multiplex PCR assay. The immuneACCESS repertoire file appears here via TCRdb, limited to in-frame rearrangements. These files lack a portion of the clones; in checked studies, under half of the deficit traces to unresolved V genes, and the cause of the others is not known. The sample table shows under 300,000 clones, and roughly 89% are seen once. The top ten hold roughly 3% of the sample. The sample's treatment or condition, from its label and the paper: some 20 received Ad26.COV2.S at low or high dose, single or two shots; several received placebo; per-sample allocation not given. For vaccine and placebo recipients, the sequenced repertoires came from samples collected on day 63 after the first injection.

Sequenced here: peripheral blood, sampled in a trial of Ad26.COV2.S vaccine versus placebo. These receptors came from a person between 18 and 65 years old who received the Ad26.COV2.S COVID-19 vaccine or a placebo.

CDR3 sequence: CASTTRDSDNYGYTF. The CDR3 region has the DNA TGTGCCAGCACAACCAGGGACAGCGATAACTATGGCTACACCTTC. The chain joins TRBV6-5 to TRBJ1-2, with 7 bases that match TRBD1. Germline CDR1 MNHEY, CDR2 SVGAGI. V gave up 7 bases and J gave up 1 base; unmatched junction bases: 9. The CDR3 contains 15 residues.

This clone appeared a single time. The CDR3 sequence is CASSETSKGTQYF. CDR3 DNA: TGTGCCAGCAGTGAAACCAGCAAAGGGACCCAGTACTTC. The rearrangement uses TRBV2 and TRBJ2-5, with no clear D. The germline V gene encodes CDR1 SNHLY and CDR2 FYNNEI. CDR3 length: 13 residues. V was trimmed by 2 bases and J by 7 bases, leaving 11 bases between them. The entire variable domain, with the rest obtained from reference TRBV2 and TRBJ2-5, is as follows: EPEVTQTPSHQVTQMGQEVILRCVPISNHLYFYWYRQILGQKVEFLVSFYNNEISEKSEIFDDQFSVERPDGSNFTLKIRSTKLEDSAMYFCASSETSKGTQYFGPGTRLLVL.

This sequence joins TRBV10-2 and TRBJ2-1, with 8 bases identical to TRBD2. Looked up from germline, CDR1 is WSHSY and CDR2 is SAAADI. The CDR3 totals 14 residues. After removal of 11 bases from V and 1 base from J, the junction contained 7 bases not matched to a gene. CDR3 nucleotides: TGCGCCGCGGGGGGTACAGCATCCTACAATGAGCAGTTCTTC. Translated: CAAGGTASYNEQFF.

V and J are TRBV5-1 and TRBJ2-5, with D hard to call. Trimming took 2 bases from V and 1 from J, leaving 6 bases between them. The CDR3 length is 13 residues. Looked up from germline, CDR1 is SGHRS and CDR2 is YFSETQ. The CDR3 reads CASSLNLQETQYF. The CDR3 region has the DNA TGCGCCAGCAGCTTAAATCTCCAAGAGACCCAGTACTTC. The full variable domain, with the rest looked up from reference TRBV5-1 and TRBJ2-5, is KAGVTQTPRYLIKTRGQQVTLSCSPISGHRSVSWYQQTPGQGLQFLFEYFSETQRNKGNFPGRFSGRQFSNSRSEMNVSTLELGDSALYLCASSLNLQETQYFGPGTRLLVL.

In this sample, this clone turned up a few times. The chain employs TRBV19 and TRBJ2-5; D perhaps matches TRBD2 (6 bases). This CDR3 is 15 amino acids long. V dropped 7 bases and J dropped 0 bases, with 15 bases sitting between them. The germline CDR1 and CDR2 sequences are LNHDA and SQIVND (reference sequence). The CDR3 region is CASKLGRGYQETQYF. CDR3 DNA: TGTGCCAGTAAACTGGGCCGGGGGTACCAAGAGACCCAGTACTTC.

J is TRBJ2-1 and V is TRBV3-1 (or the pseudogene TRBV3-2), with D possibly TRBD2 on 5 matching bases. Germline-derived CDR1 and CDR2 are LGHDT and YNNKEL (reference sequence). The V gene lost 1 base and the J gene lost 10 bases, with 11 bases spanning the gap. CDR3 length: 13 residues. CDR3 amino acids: CASSQAGRLEQFF. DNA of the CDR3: TGTGCCAGCAGCCAAGCGGGGAGATTAGAGCAGTTCTTC.

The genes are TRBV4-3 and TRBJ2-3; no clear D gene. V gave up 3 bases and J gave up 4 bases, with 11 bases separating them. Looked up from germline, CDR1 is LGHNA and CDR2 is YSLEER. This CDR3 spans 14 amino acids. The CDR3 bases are TGCGCCAGCAGCCAGGGTATCTTGGCAGATACGCAGTATTTT. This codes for CASSQGILADTQYF.

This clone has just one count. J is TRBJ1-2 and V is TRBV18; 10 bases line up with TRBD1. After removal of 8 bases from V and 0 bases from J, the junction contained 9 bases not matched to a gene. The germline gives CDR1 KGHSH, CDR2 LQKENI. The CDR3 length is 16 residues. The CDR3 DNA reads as TGTGCCAGCACCAGGGACAGGGGAGCGACTAACTATGGCTACACCTTC. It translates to CASTRDRGATNYGYTF.

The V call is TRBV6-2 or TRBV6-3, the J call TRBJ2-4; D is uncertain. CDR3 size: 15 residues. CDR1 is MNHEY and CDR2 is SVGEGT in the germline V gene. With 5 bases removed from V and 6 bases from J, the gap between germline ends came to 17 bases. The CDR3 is CASSPLAPAGNIQYF. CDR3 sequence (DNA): TGTGCCAGCAGTCCCCTTGCCCCCGCAGGAAACATTCAGTACTTC.

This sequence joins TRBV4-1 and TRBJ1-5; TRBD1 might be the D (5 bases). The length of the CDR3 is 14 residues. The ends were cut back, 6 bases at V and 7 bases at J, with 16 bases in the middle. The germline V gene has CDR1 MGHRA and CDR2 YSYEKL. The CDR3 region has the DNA TGCGCCAGCAGGGGGTCAGGGACCGGCCAGCCCCAGCATTTT. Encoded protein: CASRGSGTGQPQHF.

CDR3 bases: TGTGCCAGCTCACAGGACAGCTACAATGAGCAGTTCTTC. Amino acid sequence: CASSQDSYNEQFF. The chain carries TRBV18 and TRBJ2-1, with D maybe TRBD1 (6 bases). CDR1 and CDR2 (germline): KGHSH, LQKENI. The CDR3 runs 13 residues. V dropped 4 bases and J dropped 3 bases, with 7 bases sitting between them. The whole variable domain, remainder taken from reference TRBV18 and TRBJ2-1, is NAGVMQNPRHLVRRRGQEARLRCSPMKGHSHVYWYRQLPEEGLKFMVYLQKENIIDESGMPKERFSAEFPKEGPSILRIQQVVRGDSAAYFCASSQDSYNEQFFGPGTRLTVL.

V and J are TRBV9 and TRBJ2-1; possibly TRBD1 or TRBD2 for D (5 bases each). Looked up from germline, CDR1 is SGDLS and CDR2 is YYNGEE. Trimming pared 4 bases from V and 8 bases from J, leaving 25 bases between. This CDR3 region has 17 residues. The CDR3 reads CASSLSAHLRGAHEQFF. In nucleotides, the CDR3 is TGTGCCAGCAGCCTATCCGCCCACCTAAGAGGGGCGCATGAGCAGTTCTTC.

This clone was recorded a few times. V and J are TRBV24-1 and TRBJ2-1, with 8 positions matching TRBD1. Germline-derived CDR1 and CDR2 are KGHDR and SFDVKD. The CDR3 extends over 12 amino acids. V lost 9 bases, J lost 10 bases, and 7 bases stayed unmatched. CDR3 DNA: TGTGCCACCCAGGGGGCCCACGGGGAGCAGTTCTTC. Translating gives CATQGAHGEQFF.

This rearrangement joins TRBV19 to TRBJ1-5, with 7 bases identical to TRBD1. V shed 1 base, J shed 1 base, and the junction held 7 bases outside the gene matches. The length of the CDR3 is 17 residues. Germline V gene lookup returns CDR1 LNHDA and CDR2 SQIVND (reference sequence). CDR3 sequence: CASSIGEGGASNQPQHF. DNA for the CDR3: TGTGCCAGTAGTATAGGAGAAGGGGGCGCAAGCAATCAGCCCCAGCATTTT.

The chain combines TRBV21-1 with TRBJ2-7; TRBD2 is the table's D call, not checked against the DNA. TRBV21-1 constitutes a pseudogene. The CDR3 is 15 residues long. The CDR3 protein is CASSKFAVMSYEQYV. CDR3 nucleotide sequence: TGTGCCAGCAGCAAATTTGCGGTAATGTCCTACGAGCAGTACGTC.

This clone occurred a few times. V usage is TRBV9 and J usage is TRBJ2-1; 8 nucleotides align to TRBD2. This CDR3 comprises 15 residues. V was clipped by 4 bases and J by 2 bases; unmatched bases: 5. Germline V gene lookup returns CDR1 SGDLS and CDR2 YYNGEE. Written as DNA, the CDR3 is TGTGCCAGCAGCCCCAGCGGGGGTACCTACAATGAGCAGTTCTTC. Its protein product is CASSPSGGTYNEQFF.

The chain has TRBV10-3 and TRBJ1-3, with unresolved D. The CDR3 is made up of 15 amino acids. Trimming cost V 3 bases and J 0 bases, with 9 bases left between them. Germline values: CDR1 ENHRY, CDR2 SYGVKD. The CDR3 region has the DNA TGTGCCATCAGTGACCTGGACGGCTCTGGAAACACCATATATTTT. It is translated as CAISDLDGSGNTIYF.

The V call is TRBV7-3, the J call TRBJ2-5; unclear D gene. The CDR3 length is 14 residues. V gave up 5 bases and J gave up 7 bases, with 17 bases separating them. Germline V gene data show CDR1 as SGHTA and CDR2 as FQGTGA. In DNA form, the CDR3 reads TGTGCCAGCAGCCTCGGAAATGGGCTCGGGACCCAGTACTTC. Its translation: CASSLGNGLGTQYF. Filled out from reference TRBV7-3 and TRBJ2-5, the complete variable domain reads GAGVSQTPSNKVTEKGKYVELRCDPISGHTALYWYRQSLGQGPEFLIYFQGTGAADDSGLPNDRFFAVRPEGSVSTLKIQRTERGDSAVYLCASSLGNGLGTQYFGPGTRLLVL.